The entry below describes one TCR beta chain. This table comes from immunoSEQ multiplex PCR, and its TCRdb copy is limited to in-frame clones, with some not included. The repertoire holds about 270,000 clones, about 87% seen once, with 4% in the top ten. This sample was included in a study of blood T cell repertoires in COVID-19. About the research overall: The United States, Italy and Spain provided the acute and convalescent COVID-19 samples. In each case, the material was cDNA or gDNA derived from T cells, B-cell-depleted T cells, or PBMCs.

Germline assignment: CDR1 LNHDA and CDR2 SQIVND (reference sequence). The CDR3 is 15 residues long. V was shortened by 7 bases and J by 1 base, with 14 bases between the two germline ends. Sequencing was done on a sample of peripheral blood. The chain couples TRBV19 to TRBJ1-5; D not resolved. The sequence was obtained from a man aged 55 to 70 who had recovered from COVID-19. The CDR3 nucleotides are TGTGCCAGTACTCCCACTGCGGGGAGCAATCAGCCCCAGCATTTT. It yields the protein CASTPTAGSNQPQHF.